Listed here are 23 T cell receptor beta chains from one sample, sequenced in a study of T cells after yellow fever vaccination. TCRdb used MiXCR to reprocess the 5' RACE reads, holding one entry per CDR3 protein. Here the sample spans approximately 170,000 distinct CDR3 sequences, 9.5% to 12% being singletons. Material: CD8+ T cells sorted from PBMCs, obtained 15 days after the yellow fever booster vaccination. The receptors here all came from a man aged 18 to 29 who received the YFV17D yellow fever vaccine.

Only a few counts were recorded for this clonotype. The V call is TRBV5-5, the J call TRBJ1-5, with no clear D. CDR1 SGHKS and CDR2 YYEKEE come from the germline V gene (reference sequence). The CDR3 is made up of 14 amino acids. V was trimmed by 0 bases and J by 1 base, leaving 5 bases between them. CDR3 sequence reads: CASSLGPSNQPQHF. The CDR3 coding sequence is TGTGCCAGCAGCTTGGGGCCCAGCAATCAGCCCCAGCATTTT. Drawing the rest from reference TRBV5-5 and TRBJ1-5, the complete variable domain is DAGVTQSPTHLIKTRGQQVTLRCSPISGHKSVSWYQQVLGQGPQFIFQYYEKEERGRGNFPDRFSARQFPNYSSELNVNALLLGDSALYLCASSLGPSNQPQHFGDGTRLSIL.

The rearrangement uses TRBV9 and TRBJ2-7; no clear D gene. V lost 0 bases to trimming and J lost 5 bases, with 9 bases between them. CDR3 length: 13 amino acids. Germline values: CDR1 SGDLS, CDR2 YYNGEE. The CDR3 DNA follows: TGTGCCAGCAGCGTAGGACGTATGGACGAGCAGTACTTC. Translation: CASSVGRMDEQYF.

This clonotype was picked up a small number of times. The chain employs TRBV11-2 and TRBJ2-1, with no clear D. CDR1 SGHAT and CDR2 FQNNGV come from the germline V gene. The CDR3 totals 14 residues. V was clipped by 3 bases and J by 4 bases, with 10 bases between them. The CDR3 region has the DNA TGTGCCAGCAGCTTCGGAACTTCTTACAATGAGCAGTTCTTC. This sequence encodes CASSFGTSYNEQFF. The entire variable domain, with the rest obtained from reference TRBV11-2 and TRBJ2-1, is as follows: EAGVAQSPRYKIIEKRQSVAFWCNPISGHATLYWYQQILGQGPKLLIQFQNNGVVDDSQLPKDRFSAERLKGVDSTLKIQPAKLEDSAVYLCASSFGTSYNEQFFGPGTRLTVL.

V is TRBV7-9 and J is TRBJ2-1, with TRBD1 identical over 9 bases. Trimming cost V 6 bases and J 7 bases; bases outside gene matches: 10. The CDR3 sequence is 15 residues long. CDR1 SEHNR and CDR2 FQNEAQ come from the germline V gene (reference sequence). The CDR3 region is CASSIPGTGINEQFF. CDR3 DNA sequence: TGTGCCAGCAGTATCCCCGGGACAGGGATAAATGAGCAGTTCTTC.

V and J are TRBV14 and TRBJ2-7; possible D gene TRBD1, 5 bases. The CDR3 has 16 residues. Trimming stripped 6 bases from V and 2 bases from J, with 20 bases between. The germline CDR1 and CDR2 sequences are SGHDN and FVKESK. The CDR3 DNA is TGTGCCAGCAGTCCGGGTAATGGTGGGGCCACCTACGAGCAGTACGTC. Amino acid sequence: CASSPGNGGATYEQYV.

This chain connects TRBV9 to TRBJ2-1, with 8 bases aligning to TRBD2. Trimming at V came to 4 bases and at J to 8 bases, leaving 8 bases not matched to a gene. This CDR3 region has 14 residues. Looked up from germline, CDR1 is SGDLS and CDR2 is YYNGEE. In DNA form, the CDR3 reads TGTGCCAGCAGCACCCGACGGGGGGGGGATGAGCAGTTCTTC. Amino acid sequence: CASSTRRGGDEQFF.

The chain combines TRBV4-1 with TRBJ2-3; 7 nucleotides agree with TRBD1. Germline V lookup: CDR1 MGHRA, CDR2 YSYEKL. The length of the CDR3 is 15 residues. With V trimmed by 1 base and J by 3 bases, 4 bases remained unmatched. The chain's CDR3 is CASSQGAGGTDTQYF. CDR3 DNA sequence: TGCGCCAGCAGCCAAGGTGCAGGGGGTACAGATACGCAGTATTTT.

This clonotype occurred a few times. The rearrangement links TRBV7-9 to TRBJ1-5, with 7 bases aligning to TRBD1. Germline lookup yields CDR1 SEHNR and CDR2 FQNEAQ (reference sequence). V lost 5 bases, J lost 4 bases, and 14 bases stayed unmatched. The CDR3 spans 17 residues. CDR3 bases: TGTGCCAGCAGCACAACGACTGGGACAGTTCCTAATCAGCCCCAGCATTTT. Translation gives CASSTTTGTVPNQPQHF.

This clonotype was seen only a few times. The J gene is TRBJ1-4, the V gene TRBV24-1; 7 bases align to TRBD1. Germline V gene lookup returns CDR1 KGHDR and CDR2 SFDVKD. Trimming at V came to 5 bases and at J to 4 bases, leaving 6 bases not matched to a gene. The CDR3 sequence is 15 residues long. The CDR3, as DNA: TGTGCCACCAGTGGTGTCGGGACAGATAATGAAAAACTGTTTTTT. Residues: CATSGVGTDNEKLFF.

Ten or more counts support this clonotype. The rearrangement links TRBV7-6 to TRBJ2-1; D ambiguous. Germline CDR1 SGHVS, CDR2 FNYEAQ. V lost 1 base and J lost 3, with 4 bases in between. This CDR3 is 13 amino acids long. CDR3 nucleotides: TGTGCCAGCAGCTTAGTCAGCTACAATGAGCAGTTCTTC. This encodes CASSLVSYNEQFF.

This clonotype was recorded a few times. The chain links TRBV29-1 to TRBJ2-1, with D perhaps matching TRBD2 (6 bases). V lost 3 bases and J 9 bases, leaving 15 bases between the germline ends. Germline CDR1 SQVTM, CDR2 ANQGSEA. The CDR3 is 13 residues long. CDR3 DNA sequence: TGCAGCGTTGAGACGCACGGAGGGTTTGAGCAGTTCTTC. Amino acids: CSVETHGGFEQFF.

This clonotype came up a few times. The chain recombines TRBV4-1 with TRBJ2-3; the D gene is possibly TRBD1 (6 bases). The CDR3 runs 14 residues. Trimming shortened V by 3 bases and J by 2 bases, and 9 bases separated the two germline ends. In germline, CDR1 is MGHRA, CDR2 YSYEKL. CDR3 sequence: CASSHGQFTDTQYF. CDR3 coding DNA: TGCGCCAGCAGCCACGGACAGTTCACAGATACGCAGTATTTT.

This chain connects TRBV5-1 to TRBJ2-3, with D perhaps matching TRBD1 (5 bases). The V gene lost 0 bases and the J gene lost 5 bases, with 13 bases spanning the gap. From germline, CDR1 is SGHRS and CDR2 YFSETQ. The CDR3 has 15 residues. The CDR3 coding sequence is TGCGCCAGCAGCTTGGTTGGGGCCCATCAAGATACGCAGTATTTT. Protein sequence: CASSLVGAHQDTQYF.

This clonotype was observed a single time. The chain has TRBV5-8 and TRBJ2-3, with TRBD1 matching over 7 bases. The CDR3 loop spans 17 amino acids. V shed 0 bases, J shed 4 bases, and the junction held 11 bases outside the gene matches. Germline lookup yields CDR1 SGHTS and CDR2 YDEGEE. This CDR3 reads CASSLEGRGRVSDTQYF. In DNA, the CDR3 is TGTGCCAGCAGCTTGGAGGGCAGGGGGAGAGTTTCAGATACGCAGTATTTT.

This clonotype was seen more than once but under ten times. The chain employs TRBV5-1 and TRBJ1-1, with D perhaps matching TRBD1 (6 bases). The germline V gene encodes CDR1 SGHRS and CDR2 YFSETQ. Trimming stripped 6 bases from V and 1 base from J, with 13 bases between. This CDR3 has 14 amino acids. The CDR3 spells CASTGQGWNTEAFF. The CDR3 DNA sequence: TGCGCCAGCACAGGGCAGGGGTGGAACACTGAAGCTTTCTTT.

J is TRBJ1-4 and V is TRBV27; D not resolved. V gave up 4 bases and J gave up 5 bases, with 11 bases separating them. The CDR3 covers 14 residues. Germline CDR1 is MNHEY and CDR2 is SMNVEV (reference sequence). CDR3 coding DNA: TGTGCCAGCAGTTCCACGGTCTTGAATGAAAAACTGTTTTTT. Translation: CASSSTVLNEKLFF. The full variable domain, completed using reference TRBV27 and TRBJ1-4, is EAQVTQNPRYLITVTGKKLTVTCSQNMNHEYMSWYRQDPGLGLRQIYYSMNVEVTDKGDVPEGYKVSRKEKRNFPLILESPSPNQTSLYFCASSSTVLNEKLFFGSGTQLSVL.

The chain is built from TRBV7-9 and TRBJ1-6; tentative D call: TRBD1 (5 bases). Trimming shortened V by 5 bases and J by 9 bases, and 17 bases separated the two germline ends. This CDR3 is 15 amino acids long. Germline lookup yields CDR1 SEHNR and CDR2 FQNEAQ (reference sequence). The CDR3 DNA follows: TGTGCCAGCAGCCCAGGCCAGGGATCAGCTTCACCCCTCCACTTT. Translating gives CASSPGQGSASPLHF.

The table lists this clonotype with a few counts. V is TRBV7-3 and J is TRBJ2-2; D uncertain. Germline V lookup: CDR1 SGHTA, CDR2 FQGTGA. V was shortened by 4 bases and J by 4 bases, with 13 bases between the two germline ends. The CDR3 loop spans 15 amino acids. The CDR3 region is CASSWTGSLTGELFF. The CDR3, as DNA: TGTGCCAGCAGCTGGACGGGTTCTCTCACCGGGGAGCTGTTTTTT.

The V call is TRBV19, the J call TRBJ2-1; unclear D gene. Germline loops: CDR1 LNHDA, CDR2 SQIVND (reference sequence). V gave up 3 bases and J gave up 2 bases, with 8 bases separating them. The CDR3 runs 14 residues. CDR3 protein: CASSIGGTYNEQFF. The CDR3 DNA reads TGTGCCAGTAGTATCGGTGGGACCTACAATGAGCAGTTCTTC.

This clonotype has a handful of counts. In DNA, the CDR3 is TGTGCCAGCAGCTCCAGGTCTAGCGGAAGCAATGAGCAGTTCTTC. It yields the protein CASSSRSSGSNEQFF. The rearrangement uses TRBV7-9 and TRBJ2-1; TRBD2 aligns across 7 bases. Losses at the gene ends were 4 bases for V and 6 bases for J; bases not matched to a gene: 9. CDR3 length: 15 residues. Germline lookup yields CDR1 SEHNR and CDR2 FQNEAQ (reference sequence).

V and J are TRBV19 and TRBJ2-7; weak D call: TRBD2 (5 bases). The CDR3 extends over 15 amino acids. Germline V gene data show CDR1 as LNHDA and CDR2 as SQIVND (reference sequence). Trimming took 2 bases from V and 0 from J, leaving 11 bases between them. The CDR3 sequence is CASSIRDFYSYEQYF. The CDR3 region has the DNA TGTGCCAGTAGTATACGGGATTTTTACTCCTACGAGCAGTACTTC.

This clonotype was picked up a small number of times. V gene TRBV5-1 combines with J gene TRBJ2-3; possible D gene TRBD2, 6 bases. The CDR3 is 15 amino acids. V was trimmed by 1 base and J by 3 bases, leaving 12 bases between them. CDR1 and CDR2 (germline): SGHRS, YFSETQ. The CDR3 nucleotides are TGCGCCAGCAGCTTGTCGGTAGCGGTGACAGATACGCAGTATTTT. It specifies CASSLSVAVTDTQYF.

This clonotype has just a few counts. The chain couples TRBV12-3 or TRBV12-4 to TRBJ2-3; no firm D call. The CDR3 spans 14 residues. V lost 4 bases to trimming and J lost 4 bases, with 12 bases between them. The CDR3 region has the DNA TGTGCCAGCAGTTGGGATTGGGGTTCAGATACGCAGTATTTT. This gives the protein CASSWDWGSDTQYF.